This TCR beta chain comes out of a study of siplizumab effects on memory and regulatory T cells. Study-level results: Poor capture below about 10^-5 frequency left most alloreactive clones unmapped to unstimulated subsets. Researchers could not give a naive or memory phenotype to roughly 75-97% of proliferating CD4+ or CD8+ clones.

This clone was seen only once. Its antigen is as yet unknown. The CDR3 is 15 amino acids. V lost 2 bases, J lost 2 bases, and 10 bases lay in between. Germline V CDR1 and CDR2: SGHTA, FQGTGA. Data came from immunoSEQ multiplex PCR; TCRdb stores just in-frame clones and leaves some out. Of tens of thousands of clones in the sample, 91% were seen once. The sequence derives from a human donor in good health. The sequenced sample was CD8+ T cells sorted from blood. The chain is built from TRBV7-3 and TRBJ2-1, with D tentatively TRBD2 (5 bases). The CDR3 DNA follows: TGTGCCAGCAGCTTACAACTAGGAACCTACAATGAGCAGTTCTTC. Its protein is CASSLQLGTYNEQFF.